This T cell receptor (beta chain) emerged from a study of cytomegalovirus exposure and HLA in healthy donors. It was with 60 Vbeta and 13 Jbeta primers that the PCR ran. Assay used: immunoSEQ multiplex PCR; TCRdb lists only in-frame clones, some missing. The sample carries under 150,000 clones, around 77% recorded once. Study observations and caveats: Researchers reported from a later analysis that most CMV-associated TCR beta chains appeared HLA-restricted.

This clone was observed a handful of times. Antigen: not known. Sequenced input: PBMCs. The clonotype comes from a woman in her forties or fifties in good health and CMV-seronegative.

Here the CDR3 reads CASSLRGGTSGNTDTQYF. The CDR3 coding sequence is TGTGCCAGCAGCTTAAGAGGCGGGACTAGCGGGAACACAGATACGCAGTATTTT. V gene TRBV7-3 combines with J gene TRBJ2-3; 13 bases agree with TRBD2. V was clipped by 1 base and J by 2 bases; unmatched bases: 6. CDR3 size: 18 residues. CDR1 and CDR2 (germline): SGHTA, FQGTGA.